The 10 T cell receptor beta chains presented below share a single source sample, sequenced in a study of T cell changes during pregnancy in multiple sclerosis. The protocol was immunoSEQ multiplex PCR, while the TCRdb copy is restricted to in-frame clones and leaves out a portion. Here the sample spans 38,000 or so clones, over 75% being singletons. The sequences come from CD8+ T cells from peripheral blood mononuclear cells, collected before pregnancy. All receptors come from a female donor with multiple sclerosis, enrolled in a pregnancy study.

The chain uses TRBV4-1 and TRBJ2-1; TRBD2 matches at 7 bases. Trimming removed 0 bases from V and 10 bases from J; junction bases left unmatched: 6. CDR1 and CDR2 (germline): MGHRA, YSYEKL. The CDR3 length is 14 residues. The DNA of the CDR3 is TGCGCCAGCAGCCAAGAGGCGGGAGTCCCCGAGCAGTTCTTC. It yields the protein CASSQEAGVPEQFF.

This sequence joins TRBV9 and TRBJ2-7, with unresolved D. The V end lost 3 bases, the J end lost 0 bases, and 4 bases lay between the germline ends. Germline V gives CDR1 SGDLS, CDR2 YYNGEE. This CDR3 is built from 12 residues. This CDR3 is CASSGSSYEQYF. CDR3 nucleotides: TGTGCCAGCAGCGGGAGCTCCTACGAGCAGTACTTC.

The chain has TRBV9 and TRBJ2-1, with 12 bases that match TRBD2. The CDR3 is 15 residues long. V dropped 5 bases and J dropped 7; count of bases not matched to a gene: 7. The germline V gene has CDR1 SGDLS and CDR2 YYNGEE. CDR3 residues: CASSSSGRAGNEQFF. The CDR3 bases are TGTGCCAGCAGTTCTAGCGGGAGGGCGGGGAATGAGCAGTTCTTC.

The rearrangement joins TRBV5-5 to TRBJ1-1, with D perhaps TRBD1 (6 bases). Per the germline V gene, CDR1 is SGHKS and CDR2 is YYEKEE (reference sequence). V lost 0 bases and J lost 0, with 12 bases in between. The CDR3 covers 16 residues. As DNA, the CDR3 is TGTGCCAGCAGCTTGGATTTTTGGGGGCTGAACACTGAAGCTTTCTTT. Its protein product is CASSLDFWGLNTEAFF.

For this clone: The final CDR3 position lacks the conserved phenylalanine or tryptophan, pointing to a likely read error. It is unclear where the CDR3 begins or ends on the DNA, so no DNA is shown, and the CDR3 is as TCRdb lists it. The chain employs TRBV13 and TRBJ2-7; the table calls TRBD2, which could not be checked here. The CDR3 is made up of 14 amino acids, end residues included. Germline V gene data show CDR1 as PRHDT and CDR2 as FYEKMQ (reference sequence). The CDR3 here is CASSAGTSGRPEVL.

The gene calls are TRBV5-1 and TRBJ2-5; a weak D match, TRBD2 (6 bases). TRBJ2-7 explains the end of the DNA better; the J call may be wrong. The germline V gene has CDR1 SGHRS and CDR2 YFSETQ. The CDR3 spans 16 residues. The CDR3 spells CASSPIDPRESGEQYF. The CDR3 DNA reads TGCGCCAGCAGCCCTATCGACCCCCGGGAGTCGGGCGAGCAGTACTTC.

The J gene is TRBJ2-1, the V gene TRBV5-6; 8 positions agree with TRBD2. CDR3 size: 13 residues. Germline V gene data show CDR1 as SGHDT and CDR2 as YYEEEE. V dropped 2 bases and J dropped 8; count of bases not matched to a gene: 3. The DNA of the CDR3 is TGTGCCAGCAGCTTCCGGACTAGCTATGAGCAGTTCTTC. As protein: CASSFRTSYEQFF.

V and J are TRBV2 and TRBJ2-5; possible D gene TRBD1, 7 bases. The better agreement between TRBJ2-7 and the DNA end casts doubt on the J call. Germline V CDR1 and CDR2: SNHLY, FYNNEI. This CDR3 contains 13 residues. CDR3 region: CASRGGGDYEQYF. CDR3 coding DNA: TGTGCCAGCCGAGGAGGGGGCGACTACGAGCAGTACTTC.

About this clone: Other DNA variants within this sample encode the same CDR3. The chain recombines TRBV29-1 with TRBJ1-5; tentatively, D is TRBD1 (5 bases). Germline V lookup: CDR1 SQVTM, CDR2 ANQGSEA. The CDR3 runs to 14 residues. Trimming removed 8 bases at V and 3 bases at J, with 17 bases between. For the CDR3, the DNA is TGCAGCCTTCCCCAGGGAGGGAACAATCAGCCCCAGCATTTT. It yields the protein CSLPQGGNNQPQHF.

By frequency in the sample, this clone is medium-sized. The J gene is TRBJ2-1, the V gene TRBV28, with 7 nucleotides matching TRBD2. The length of the CDR3 is 15 residues. V lost 1 base, J lost 5 bases, and 5 bases stayed unmatched. CDR1 is MDHEN and CDR2 is SYDVKM in the germline V gene. The CDR3: CASSLLRERHNEQFF. As DNA, the CDR3 is TGTGCCAGCAGTTTATTGCGGGAGCGCCACAATGAGCAGTTCTTC.